The 20 T cell receptor beta chains presented below share a single source sample, sequenced in a study of T cells after posttransplantation cyclophosphamide. Treatment was busulfan-fludarabine conditioning, a marrow graft, and cyclophosphamide on days +3 and +4. This table comes from immunoSEQ multiplex PCR, and its TCRdb copy is limited to in-frame clones, with some not included. This sample yields about 10,000 clones, of which 70% to 90% are seen a single time; under 7% belongs to the top ten. The specimen was PBMCs, collected after allogeneic stem cell transplant with posttransplant cyclophosphamide. These TCRs come from a female patient in her fifties or sixties who received an allogeneic stem cell transplant from a related donor, was CMV-positive, and had no GVHD. Some T cells may be provided by the graft donor.

V usage is TRBV15 and J usage is TRBJ2-5; 10 nucleotides match TRBD2. Germline assignment: CDR1 LNHNV and CDR2 YYDKDF (reference sequence). The CDR3 has 15 residues. V gave up 5 bases and J gave up 4 bases; unmatched junction bases: 7. CDR3 in DNA: TGTGCCACCAGCCAGCTACTAGCGGGGATAGAGACCCAGTACTTC. This sequence encodes CATSQLLAGIETQYF.

This chain links TRBV4-3 with TRBJ1-5; D unresolved. The CDR3 covers 15 residues. Between the trimmed V and J ends, which lost 1 base and 0 bases, there was a span of 7 bases. In germline, CDR1 is LGHNA, CDR2 YSLEER. CDR3 region: CASSQARSSNQPQHF. CDR3 coding DNA: TGCGCCAGCAGCCAAGCAAGGAGTAGCAATCAGCCCCAGCATTTT.

The chain is built from TRBV7-2 and TRBJ2-3; TRBD2 aligns across 7 bases. Germline lookup yields CDR1 SGHTA and CDR2 FQGNSA. The trim removed 4 bases at V and 0 bases at J, leaving 4 bases unmatched. The CDR3 has 15 amino acids. The CDR3 protein is CASSWGGLSTDTQYF. For the CDR3, the DNA is TGTGCCAGCAGCTGGGGGGGACTTAGCACAGATACGCAGTATTTT.

This clone has more than one count but fewer than ten. This sequence joins TRBV27 and TRBJ2-2, with 8 bases that match TRBD1. The germline CDR1 and CDR2 sequences are MNHEY and SMNVEV (reference sequence). The CDR3 totals 14 residues. V was clipped by 4 bases and J by 7 bases; unmatched bases: 5. As DNA, the CDR3 is TGTGCCAGCAGTTGGCAGGGGGCGGTCGGGGAGCTGTTTTTT. Translating it yields CASSWQGAVGELFF.

For this clone: Within the sample, other DNA sequences also encode this same CDR3. This sequence joins TRBV18 and TRBJ2-5; 11 bases are a match to TRBD2. CDR3 length: 18 amino acids. With V trimmed by 1 base and J by 4 bases, 11 bases remained unmatched. Germline V gene lookup returns CDR1 KGHSH and CDR2 LQKENI. CDR3 DNA: TGTGCCAGCTCACCACTCAGGAACCAACTAGCGGGGGCAGAGACCCAGTACTTC. Amino acid sequence: CASSPLRNQLAGAETQYF.

This chain connects TRBV5-1 to TRBJ1-1; 7 bases fit TRBD1. V shed 4 bases and J 2 bases; nucleotides not matched to a gene: 8. The CDR3 totals 15 residues. Germline V gives CDR1 SGHRS, CDR2 YFSETQ. As DNA, the CDR3 is TGCGCCAGCAGCACCCCCGGGACAGCAAACACTGAAGCTTTCTTT. The encoded protein is CASSTPGTANTEAFF. The whole variable domain, remainder taken from reference TRBV5-1 and TRBJ1-1, is KAGVTQTPRYLIKTRGQQVTLSCSPISGHRSVSWYQQTPGQGLQFLFEYFSETQRNKGNFPGRFSGRQFSNSRSEMNVSTLELGDSALYLCASSTPGTANTEAFFGQGTRLTVV.

The chain couples TRBV5-6 to TRBJ1-2; D might be TRBD1 (5 bases). V gave up 3 bases and J gave up 3 bases, with 9 bases separating them. The germline CDR1 and CDR2 sequences are SGHDT and YYEEEE. The CDR3 is made up of 13 amino acids. CDR3 region: CASSSGLDYGYTF. The DNA of the CDR3 is TGTGCCAGCAGCTCGGGACTGGACTATGGCTACACCTTC. Complete variable domain (other parts from reference TRBV5-6 and TRBJ1-2): DAGVTQSPTHLIKTRGQQVTLRCSPKSGHDTVSWYQQALGQGPQFIFQYYEEEERQRGNFPDRFSGHQFPNYSSELNVNALLLGDSALYLCASSSGLDYGYTFGSGTRLTVV.

The chain combines TRBV6-5 with TRBJ2-1; D may be TRBD2 (6 bases). Germline values: CDR1 MNHEY, CDR2 SVGAGI. V lost 5 bases to trimming and J lost 3 bases, with 14 bases between them. The CDR3 spans 15 residues. The CDR3 is CASSALQGGYNEQFF. The CDR3 DNA is TGTGCCAGCAGTGCTTTGCAGGGAGGCTACAATGAGCAGTTCTTC.

This clone was detected only a few times. The chain couples TRBV2 to TRBJ1-4; D is ambiguous. Deletions cut 4 bases from V and 3 bases from J, with 9 bases between. The germline gives CDR1 SNHLY, CDR2 FYNNEI. The CDR3 is 14 amino acids. Written as DNA, the CDR3 is TGTGCCAGCAGTGTGGAGCGGGCTAATGAAAAACTGTTTTTT. Translation gives CASSVERANEKLFF.

The V gene is TRBV5-8, the J gene TRBJ2-4; TRBD2 matches at 7 bases. This CDR3 has 15 residues. V gave up 6 bases and J gave up 6 bases; unmatched junction bases: 12. The germline CDR1 and CDR2 sequences are SGHTS and YDEGEE. CDR3 nucleotide sequence: TGTGCCAGCAACAGCGGGGCAGGGTCGGGAAACATTCAGTACTTC. It codes for CASNSGAGSGNIQYF.

The genes are TRBV29-1 and TRBJ2-5, with 7 bases identical to TRBD1. The CDR3 is 15 residues long. The V and J ends lost 4 bases and 2 bases, in that order; junction bases with no gene match: 10. Germline V gene sequence: CDR1 SQVTM, CDR2 ANQGSEA. The CDR3 region has the DNA TGCAGCGTTGGGTCCCGGGACAGACTTCAAGAGACCCAGTACTTC. This encodes CSVGSRDRLQETQYF.

This clone was recorded once. This chain uses TRBV7-9 with TRBJ2-7; D is unresolved. CDR1 and CDR2 from the germline V gene are SEHNR and FQNEAQ (reference sequence). The CDR3 has 13 residues. Trimming took 2 bases from V and 5 from J, leaving 10 bases between them. The chain's CDR3 is CASSLYEAHEQYF. The DNA for the CDR3 is TGTGCCAGCAGCTTATACGAGGCCCACGAGCAGTACTTC.

The chain combines TRBV18 with TRBJ2-1, with D perhaps matching TRBD2 (6 bases). CDR1 is KGHSH and CDR2 is LQKENI in the germline V gene. Trimming removed 1 base from V and 5 bases from J, with 9 bases in between. This CDR3 spans 14 amino acids. The CDR3 coding sequence is TGTGCCAGCTCACCACTAGCGGATAACAATGAGCAGTTCTTC. Protein sequence: CASSPLADNNEQFF.

The chain uses TRBV28 and TRBJ1-1; D is ambiguous. This CDR3 has 12 amino acids. Germline CDR1 reads MDHEN; CDR2 reads SYDVKM. Deletions cut 6 bases from V and 5 bases from J, with 10 bases between. The CDR3 coding sequence is TGTGCCAGCAGCCGGGGAGTGACTGAAGCTTTCTTT. This codes for CASSRGVTEAFF.

For this clone: The junction differs from germline at one of its ends, possibly a read error. The same CDR3 also results from other DNA sequences found in this sample. The chain links TRBV15 to TRBJ1-5, with a possible D match to TRBD1 (6 bases). The length of the CDR3 is 19 residues. CDR1 is LNHNV and CDR2 is YYDKDF in the germline V gene (reference sequence). In DNA, the CDR3 is TGTGCCACCAGCAGAGCTGGTAGGGGGGGAGGAATGAACAATCAACCCCAGCATTTT. Its protein product is CATSRAGRGGGMNNQPQHF. Full variable domain (remainder filled in from reference TRBV15 and TRBJ1-5): DAMVIQNPRYQVTQFGKPVTLSCSQTLNHNVMYWYQQKSSQAPKLLFHYYDKDFNNEADTPDNFQSRRPNTSFCFLDIRSPGLGDTAMYLCATSRAGRGGGMNNQPQHFGDGTRLSIL.

V is TRBV30 and J is TRBJ1-2; D is unresolved. Germline V gene lookup returns CDR1 GTSNPN and CDR2 SVGIG (reference sequence). Trimming removed 0 bases at V and 4 bases at J, with 15 bases between. The CDR3 is 15 amino acids. CDR3 coding DNA: TGTGCCTGGAGTGTACTGGGCGGAGGATTCTATGGCTACACCTTC. Translating gives CAWSVLGGGFYGYTF.

The J gene is TRBJ1-5, the V gene TRBV5-6; no clear D gene. The germline V gene encodes CDR1 SGHDT and CDR2 YYEEEE. V was shortened by 3 bases and J by 4 bases, with 17 bases between the two germline ends. This CDR3 has 16 amino acids. As DNA, the CDR3 is TGTGCCAGCAGCTCCCTAAGGAGGGAAGGGAATCAGCCCCAGCATTTT. It codes for CASSSLRREGNQPQHF.

This rearrangement joins TRBV6-5 to TRBJ1-2; weak D call: TRBD1 (5 bases). CDR3 length: 13 amino acids. Trimming removed 2 bases from V and 8 bases from J, with 12 bases in between. The germline V gene has CDR1 MNHEY and CDR2 SVGAGI. CDR3 sequence (DNA): TGTGCCAGCAGTTACCGTGGGGGGAGAGGCTACACCTTC. It codes for CASSYRGGRGYTF.

The rearrangement uses TRBV18 and TRBJ2-5, with 9 bases aligning to TRBD1. Germline loops: CDR1 KGHSH, CDR2 LQKENI. Germline trimming cut 5 bases from V and 5 bases from J; bases unmatched to any gene: 6. The CDR3 sequence is 14 residues long. The CDR3 region has the DNA TGTGCCAGCTCAACCACAGGGGGCAGGGAGACCCAGTACTTC. It specifies CASSTTGGRETQYF. Full variable domain (missing parts from reference TRBV18 and TRBJ2-5): NAGVMQNPRHLVRRRGQEARLRCSPMKGHSHVYWYRQLPEEGLKFMVYLQKENIIDESGMPKERFSAEFPKEGPSILRIQQVVRGDSAAYFCASSTTGGRETQYFGPGTRLLVL.

This rearrangement joins TRBV5-1 to TRBJ2-1, with 14 bases aligning to TRBD2. The ends lost 2 bases at V and 2 bases at J; junction bases unmatched: 3. The CDR3 runs 17 residues. Germline assignment: CDR1 SGHRS and CDR2 YFSETQ. In DNA form, the CDR3 reads TGCGCCAGCAGCTTAGGACTAGCGGGGGGAACCTACAATGAGCAGTTCTTC. Its translation is CASSLGLAGGTYNEQFF.